The entry below gives a single T cell receptor (beta chain) sequence along with its context. The sample is drawn from a study of blood T cell repertoires in COVID-19. Overall study context: The origin of the acute and convalescent COVID-19 samples was the United States, Italy and Spain. From T cells, B-cell-depleted T cells, or PBMCs came the material, which was cDNA or gDNA.

As processed by the authors: Reference gene primer amplification gave estimated nucleated cell counts. TCRdb's copy holds only in-frame clones and misses some; the assay was immunoSEQ multiplex PCR. Clonal size and the V and J genes are those of that table, whereas D and trimming came from the DNA. The table lists around 260,000 clones, 65% to 85% of them singletons, with about a sixth in the top ten. Enrollment of patients from Seattle took place during active infection, with longitudinal follow-up. The CDR3 is made up of 13 amino acids. CDR1 and CDR2 from the germline V gene are SEHNR and FQNEAQ (reference sequence). Trimming cost V 8 bases and J 6 bases; bases outside gene matches: 4.

This sequence joins TRBV7-9 and TRBJ1-6; the match to TRBD1 covers 7 bases. This sequence was found in a person aged 70 to 79 with COVID-19, enrolled during active disease. The sample comprised peripheral blood. CDR3: CASQGEPNSPLHF. As DNA, the CDR3 is TGTGCCAGCCAGGGGGAGCCTAATTCACCCCTCCACTTT.